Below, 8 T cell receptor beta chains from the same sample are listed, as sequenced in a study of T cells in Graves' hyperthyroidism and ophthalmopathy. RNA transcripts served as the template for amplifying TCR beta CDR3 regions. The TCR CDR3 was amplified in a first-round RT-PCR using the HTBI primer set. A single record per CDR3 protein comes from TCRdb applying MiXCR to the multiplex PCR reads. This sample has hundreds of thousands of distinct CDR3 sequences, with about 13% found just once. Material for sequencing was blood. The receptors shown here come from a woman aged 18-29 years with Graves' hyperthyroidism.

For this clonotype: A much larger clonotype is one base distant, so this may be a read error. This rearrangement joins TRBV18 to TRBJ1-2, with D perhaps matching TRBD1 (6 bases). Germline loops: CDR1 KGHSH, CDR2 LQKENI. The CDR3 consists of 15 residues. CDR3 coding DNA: TGTGCCAGCTCACCGGACAGTTCTACCGACTATGGCTACATCTTC. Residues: CASSPDSSTDYGYIF.

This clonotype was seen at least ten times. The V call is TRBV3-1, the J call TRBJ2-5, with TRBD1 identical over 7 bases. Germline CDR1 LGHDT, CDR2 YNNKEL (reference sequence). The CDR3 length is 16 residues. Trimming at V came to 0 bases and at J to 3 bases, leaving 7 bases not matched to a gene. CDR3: CASSQEGTGTEETQYF. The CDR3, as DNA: TGTGCCAGCAGCCAAGAGGGGACCGGGACAGAAGAGACCCAGTACTTC.

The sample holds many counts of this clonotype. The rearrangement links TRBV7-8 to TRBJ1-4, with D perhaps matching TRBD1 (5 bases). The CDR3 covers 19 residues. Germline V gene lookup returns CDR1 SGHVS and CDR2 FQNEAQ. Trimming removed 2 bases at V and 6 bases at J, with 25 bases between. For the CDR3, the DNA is TGTGCCAGCAGCTTACGGTCAGGGCGAAGAGGCCGAGACGATGAAAAACTGTTTTTT. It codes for CASSLRSGRRGRDDEKLFF.

CDR3 nucleotide sequence: TGTGCCAGCGCCGGACAACTCTACGAGCAGTACTTC. As protein: CASAGQLYEQYF. J is TRBJ2-7 and V is TRBV7-2; weak D call: TRBD1 (5 bases). Trimming stripped 8 bases from V and 3 bases from J, with 11 bases between. CDR3 size: 12 residues. Germline V gives CDR1 SGHTA, CDR2 FQGNSA.

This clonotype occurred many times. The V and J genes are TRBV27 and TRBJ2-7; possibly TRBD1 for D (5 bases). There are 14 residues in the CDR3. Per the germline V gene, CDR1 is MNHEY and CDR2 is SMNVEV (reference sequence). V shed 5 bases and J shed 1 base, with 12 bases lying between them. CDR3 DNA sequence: TGTGCCAGCAGTGCCCAGGGTAGGTCCTACGAGCAGTACTTC. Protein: CASSAQGRSYEQYF.

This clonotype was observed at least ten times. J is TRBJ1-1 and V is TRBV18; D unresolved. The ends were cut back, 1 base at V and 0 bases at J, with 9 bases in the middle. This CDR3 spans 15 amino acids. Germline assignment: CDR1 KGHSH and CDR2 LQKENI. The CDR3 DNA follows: TGTGCCAGCTCACCACGGGTTAACATGAACACTGAAGCTTTCTTT. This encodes CASSPRVNMNTEAFF.

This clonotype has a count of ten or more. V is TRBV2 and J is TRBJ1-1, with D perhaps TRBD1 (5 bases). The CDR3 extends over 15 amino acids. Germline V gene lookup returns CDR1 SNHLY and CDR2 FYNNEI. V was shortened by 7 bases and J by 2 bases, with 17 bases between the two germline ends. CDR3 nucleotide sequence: TGTGCCAGCACTCCCGAGGGGCTCCCCAACACTGAAGCTTTCTTT. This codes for CASTPEGLPNTEAFF.

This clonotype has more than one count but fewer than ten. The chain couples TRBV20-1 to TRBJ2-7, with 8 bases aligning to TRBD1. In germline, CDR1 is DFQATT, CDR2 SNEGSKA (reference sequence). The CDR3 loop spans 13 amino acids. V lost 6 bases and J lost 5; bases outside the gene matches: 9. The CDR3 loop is CSAARTGLHEQYF. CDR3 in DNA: TGCAGTGCAGCTAGGACAGGGCTCCACGAGCAGTACTTC.